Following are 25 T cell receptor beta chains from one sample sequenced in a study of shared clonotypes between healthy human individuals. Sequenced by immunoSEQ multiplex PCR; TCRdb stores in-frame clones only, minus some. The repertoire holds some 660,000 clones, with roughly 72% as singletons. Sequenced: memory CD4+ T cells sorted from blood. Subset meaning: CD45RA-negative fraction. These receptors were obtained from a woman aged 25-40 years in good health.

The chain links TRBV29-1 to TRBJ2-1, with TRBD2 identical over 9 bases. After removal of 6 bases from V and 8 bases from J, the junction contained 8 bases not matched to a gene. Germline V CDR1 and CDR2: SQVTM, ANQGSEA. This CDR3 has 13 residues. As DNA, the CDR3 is TGCAGCGTGTCCACCGGGACTAGCTATGAGCAGTTCTTC. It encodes CSVSTGTSYEQFF.

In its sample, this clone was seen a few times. CDR3 in amino acids: CASNPRGYSNQPQHF. The CDR3 bases are TGTGCCAGTAATCCACGGGGGTATAGCAATCAGCCCCAGCATTTT. This chain uses TRBV19 with TRBJ1-5; perhaps TRBD1 as D (5 bases). CDR3 length: 15 residues. Trimming removed 7 bases from V and 0 bases from J, with 13 bases in between. Germline loops: CDR1 LNHDA, CDR2 SQIVND (reference sequence).

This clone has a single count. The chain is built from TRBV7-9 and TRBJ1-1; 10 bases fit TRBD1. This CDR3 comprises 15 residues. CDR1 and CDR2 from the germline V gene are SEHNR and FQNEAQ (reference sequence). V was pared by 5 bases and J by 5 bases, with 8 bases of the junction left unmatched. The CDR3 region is CASSDPTGGKTEAFF. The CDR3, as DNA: TGTGCCAGCAGCGACCCGACAGGGGGCAAGACTGAAGCTTTCTTT.

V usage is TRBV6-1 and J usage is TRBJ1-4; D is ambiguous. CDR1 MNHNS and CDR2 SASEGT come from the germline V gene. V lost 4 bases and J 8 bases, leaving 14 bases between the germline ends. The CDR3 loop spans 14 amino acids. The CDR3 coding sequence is TGTGCCAGCAGTGCCGGTCAGGTTAGGGAAAAACTGTTTTTT. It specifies CASSAGQVREKLFF.

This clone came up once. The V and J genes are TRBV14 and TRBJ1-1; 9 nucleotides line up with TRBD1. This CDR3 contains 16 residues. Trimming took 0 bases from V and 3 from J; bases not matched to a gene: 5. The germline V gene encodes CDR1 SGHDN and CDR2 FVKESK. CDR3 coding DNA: TGTGCCAGCAGCCAAGAGCTAACAGGGGGCCACACTGAAGCTTTCTTT. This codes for CASSQELTGGHTEAFF.

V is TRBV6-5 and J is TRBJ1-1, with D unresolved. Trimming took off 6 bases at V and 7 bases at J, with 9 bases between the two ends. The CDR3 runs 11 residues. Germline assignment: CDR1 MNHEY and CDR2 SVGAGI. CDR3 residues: CASSQDGEAFF. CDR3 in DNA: TGTGCCAGCAGCCAGGACGGTGAAGCTTTCTTT.

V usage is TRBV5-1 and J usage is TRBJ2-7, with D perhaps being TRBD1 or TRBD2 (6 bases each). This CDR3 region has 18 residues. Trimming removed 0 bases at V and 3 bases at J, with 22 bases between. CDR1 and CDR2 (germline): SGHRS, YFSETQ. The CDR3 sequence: CASSLGGGLQVNRYEQYF. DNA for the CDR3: TGCGCCAGCAGCTTGGGAGGGGGGTTACAGGTAAACCGCTACGAGCAGTACTTC.

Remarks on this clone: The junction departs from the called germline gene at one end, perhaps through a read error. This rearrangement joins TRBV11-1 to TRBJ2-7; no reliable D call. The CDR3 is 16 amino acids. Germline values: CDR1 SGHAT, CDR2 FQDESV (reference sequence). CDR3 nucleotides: TGTGCCAGCAACTTAGGACCGACGGTGCAAACCTACGAGCAGTACTTC. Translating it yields CASNLGPTVQTYEQYF.

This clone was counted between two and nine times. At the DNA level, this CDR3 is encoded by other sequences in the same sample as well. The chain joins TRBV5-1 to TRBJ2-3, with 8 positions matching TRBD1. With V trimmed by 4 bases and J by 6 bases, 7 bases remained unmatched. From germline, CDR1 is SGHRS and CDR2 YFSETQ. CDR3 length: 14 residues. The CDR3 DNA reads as TGCGCCAGCAGCCTTGGACAGGGTGGGGATACGCAGTATTTT. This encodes CASSLGQGGDTQYF.

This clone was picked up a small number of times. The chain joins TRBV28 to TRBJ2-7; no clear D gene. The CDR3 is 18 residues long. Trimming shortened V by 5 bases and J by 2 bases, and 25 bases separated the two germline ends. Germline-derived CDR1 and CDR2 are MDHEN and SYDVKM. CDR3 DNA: TGTGCCAGCAGTGACCTGCTGGGCCAGAAGATAGCTCCCTACGAGCAGTACTTC. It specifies CASSDLLGQKIAPYEQYF.

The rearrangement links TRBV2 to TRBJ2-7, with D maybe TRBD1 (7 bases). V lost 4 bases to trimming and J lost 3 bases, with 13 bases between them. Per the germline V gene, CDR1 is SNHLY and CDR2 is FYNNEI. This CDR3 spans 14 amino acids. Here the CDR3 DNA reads TGTGCCAGCAGTGTCCAGGGGGGAAGCTACGAGCAGTACTTC. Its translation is CASSVQGGSYEQYF.

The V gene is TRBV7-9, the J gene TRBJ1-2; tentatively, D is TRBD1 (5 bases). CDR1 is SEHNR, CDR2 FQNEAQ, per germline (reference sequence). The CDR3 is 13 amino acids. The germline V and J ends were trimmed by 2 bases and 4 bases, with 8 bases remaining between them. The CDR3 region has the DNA TGTGCCAGCAGCTTACAGGGTATCTATGGCTACACCTTC. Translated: CASSLQGIYGYTF.

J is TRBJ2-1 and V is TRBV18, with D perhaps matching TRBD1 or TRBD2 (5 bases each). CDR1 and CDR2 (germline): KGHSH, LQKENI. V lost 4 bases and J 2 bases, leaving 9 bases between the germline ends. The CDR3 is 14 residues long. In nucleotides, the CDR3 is TGTGCCAGCTCACGCCCGGGACCCTACAATGAGCAGTTCTTC. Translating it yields CASSRPGPYNEQFF.

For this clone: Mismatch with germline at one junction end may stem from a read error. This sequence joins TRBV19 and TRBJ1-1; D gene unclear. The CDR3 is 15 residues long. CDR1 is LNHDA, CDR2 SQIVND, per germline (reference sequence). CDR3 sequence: CASNIMGRSGTEAFF. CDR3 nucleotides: TGTGCCAGTAATATAATGGGCAGGTCCGGGACTGAAGCTTTCTTT.

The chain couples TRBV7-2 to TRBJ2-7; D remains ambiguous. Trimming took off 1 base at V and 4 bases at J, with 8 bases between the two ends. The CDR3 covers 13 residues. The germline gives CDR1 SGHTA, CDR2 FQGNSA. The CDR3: CASSLVALYEQYF. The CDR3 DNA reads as TGTGCCAGCAGCTTAGTGGCCTTATACGAGCAGTACTTC. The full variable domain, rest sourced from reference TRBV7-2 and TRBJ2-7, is GAGVSQSPSNKVTEKGKDVELRCDPISGHTALYWYRQSLGQGLEFLIYFQGNSAPDKSGLPSDRFSAERTGGSVSTLTIQRTQQEDSAVYLCASSLVALYEQYFGPGTRLTVT.

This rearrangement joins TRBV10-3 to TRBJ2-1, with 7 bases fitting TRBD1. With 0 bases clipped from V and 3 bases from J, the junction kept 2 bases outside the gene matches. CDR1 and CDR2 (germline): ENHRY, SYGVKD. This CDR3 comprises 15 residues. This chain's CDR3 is CAISESGGYYNEQFF. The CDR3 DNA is TGTGCCATCAGTGAGTCAGGGGGCTACTACAATGAGCAGTTCTTC.

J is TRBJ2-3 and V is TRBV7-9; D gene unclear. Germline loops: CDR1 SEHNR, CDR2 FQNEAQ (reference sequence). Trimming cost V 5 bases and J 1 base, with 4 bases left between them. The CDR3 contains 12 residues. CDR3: CASSPGTDTQYF. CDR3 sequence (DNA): TGTGCCAGCAGCCCCGGCACAGATACGCAGTATTTT.

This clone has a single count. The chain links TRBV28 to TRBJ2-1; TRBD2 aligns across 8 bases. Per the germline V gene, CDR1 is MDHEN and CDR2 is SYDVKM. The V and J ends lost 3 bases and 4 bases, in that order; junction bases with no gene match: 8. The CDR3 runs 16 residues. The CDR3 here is CASSLHSGSWYNEQFF. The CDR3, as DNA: TGTGCCAGCAGTTTGCACAGCGGGAGCTGGTACAATGAGCAGTTCTTC.

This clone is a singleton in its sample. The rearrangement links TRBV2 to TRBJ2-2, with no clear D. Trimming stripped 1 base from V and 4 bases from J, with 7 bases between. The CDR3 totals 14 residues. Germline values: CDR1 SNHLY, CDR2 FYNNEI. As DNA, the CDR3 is TGTGCCAGCAGTGAAGAAGGGTTCACCGGGGAGCTGTTTTTT. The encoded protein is CASSEEGFTGELFF.

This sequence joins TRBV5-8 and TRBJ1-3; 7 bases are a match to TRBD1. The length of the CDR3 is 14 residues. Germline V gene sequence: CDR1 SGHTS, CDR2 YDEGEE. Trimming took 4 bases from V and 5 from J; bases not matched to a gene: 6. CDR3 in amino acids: CASSTGQVRNTIYF. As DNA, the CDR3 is TGTGCCAGCAGCACCGGACAGGTCCGAAACACCATATATTTT.

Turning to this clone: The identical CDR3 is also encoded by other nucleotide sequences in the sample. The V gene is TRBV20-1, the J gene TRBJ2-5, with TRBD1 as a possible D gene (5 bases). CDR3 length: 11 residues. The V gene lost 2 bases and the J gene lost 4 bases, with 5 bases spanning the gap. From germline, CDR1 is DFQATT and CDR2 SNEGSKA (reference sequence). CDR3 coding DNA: TGCAGTGCTAGAAGGGGAGAGACCCAGTACTTC. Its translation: CSARRGETQYF.

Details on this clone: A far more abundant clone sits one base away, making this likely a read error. CDR3 coding DNA: TGTGCCAGCAGTTTAGCCTACGAGCAGTACTTC. Its translation: CASSLAYEQYF. The chain has TRBV28 and TRBJ2-5; D unresolved. The J call may be incorrect, as the DNA end agrees better with TRBJ2-7. CDR1 is MDHEN, CDR2 SYDVKM, per germline. The length of the CDR3 is 11 residues.

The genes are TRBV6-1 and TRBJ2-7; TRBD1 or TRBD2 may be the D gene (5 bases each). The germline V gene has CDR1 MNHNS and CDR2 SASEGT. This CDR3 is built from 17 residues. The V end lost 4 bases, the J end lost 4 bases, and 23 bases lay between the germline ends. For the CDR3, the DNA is TGTGCCAGCAGTGGAGCGACCCGGGGCAAGGGCAGGTACGAGCAGTACTTC. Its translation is CASSGATRGKGRYEQYF.

In nucleotides, the CDR3 is TGCGCCAGCAGCCCTTCGGGACTAGAAACCGGGGAGCTGTTTTTT. This encodes CASSPSGLETGELFF. The chain joins TRBV5-1 to TRBJ2-2; 8 bases agree with TRBD2. V shed 4 bases and J 5 bases; nucleotides not matched to a gene: 7. The CDR3 is made up of 15 amino acids. Germline CDR1 and CDR2: SGHRS and YFSETQ.

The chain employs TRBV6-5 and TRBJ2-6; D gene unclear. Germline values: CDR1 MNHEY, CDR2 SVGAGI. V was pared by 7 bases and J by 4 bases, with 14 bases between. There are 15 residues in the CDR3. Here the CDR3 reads CASTPSGLGANVLTF. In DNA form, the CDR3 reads TGTGCCAGCACCCCTAGTGGTCTGGGGGCCAACGTCCTGACTTTC.